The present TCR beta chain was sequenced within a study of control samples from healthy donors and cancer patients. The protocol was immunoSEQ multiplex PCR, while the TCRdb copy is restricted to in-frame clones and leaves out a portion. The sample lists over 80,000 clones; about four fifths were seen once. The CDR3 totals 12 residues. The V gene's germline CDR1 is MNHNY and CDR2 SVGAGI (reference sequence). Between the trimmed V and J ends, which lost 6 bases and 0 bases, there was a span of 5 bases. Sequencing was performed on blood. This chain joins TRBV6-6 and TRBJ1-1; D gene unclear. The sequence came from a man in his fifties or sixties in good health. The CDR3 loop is CASREMNTEAFF. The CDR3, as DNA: TGTGCCAGCAGGGAAATGAACACTGAAGCTTTCTTT.